The source of this T cell receptor (beta chain) is a study of neurological immune-mediated disorders. The V gene end was trimmed by 4 bases and the J gene end by 3 bases; junction bases not matched to a gene: 6. The CDR3 consists of 15 residues. CDR1 is SGDLS, CDR2 YYNGEE, per germline. Via MiXCR, TCRdb re-called the 5' RACE reads, giving one row per CDR3 protein. The top ten clones hold roughly 2.7% of a sample with roughly 65,000 distinct CDR3 sequences, roughly 4% of them seen once. This clonotype was counted at least ten times. The receptor was derived from a man over 45 with multiple sclerosis. V usage is TRBV9 and J usage is TRBJ2-3, with TRBD2 matching over 9 bases. The sample was PBMCs. Here the CDR3 DNA reads TGTGCCAGCAGCCCACGACTAGCGGATACAGATACGCAGTATTTT. Its translation: CASSPRLADTDTQYF.